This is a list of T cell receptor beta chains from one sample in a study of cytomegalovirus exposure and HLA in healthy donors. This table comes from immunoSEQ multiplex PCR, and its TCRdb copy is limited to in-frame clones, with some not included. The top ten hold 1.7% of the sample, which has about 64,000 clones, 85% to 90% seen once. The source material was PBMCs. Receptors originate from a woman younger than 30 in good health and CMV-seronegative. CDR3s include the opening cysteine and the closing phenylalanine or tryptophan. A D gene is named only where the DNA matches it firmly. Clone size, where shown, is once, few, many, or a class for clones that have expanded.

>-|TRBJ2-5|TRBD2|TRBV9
CASKSGRYQETQYF
TGTGCCAGCAAGAGCGGGAGGTACCAAGAGACCCAGTACTTC
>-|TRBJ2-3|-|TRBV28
CASSRQVITDTQYF
TGTGCCAGCAGTCGACAGGTTATCACAGATACGCAGTATTTT
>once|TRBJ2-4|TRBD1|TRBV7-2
CASSLGSQGAKNIQYF
TGTGCCAGCAGCTTAGGGTCCCAGGGGGCTAAAAACATTCAGTACTTC
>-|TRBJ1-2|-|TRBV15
CATSRDFGADQGYYGYTF
TGTGCCACCAGCAGAGATTTTGGGGCGGATCAGGGGTACTATGGCTACACCTTC
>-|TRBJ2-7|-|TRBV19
CASSIRETPLYEQYF
TGTGCCAGTAGTATCCGGGAGACCCCCCTCTACGAGCAGTACTTC
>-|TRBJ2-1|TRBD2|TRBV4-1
CASSQDGLAGGNEQFF
TGCGCCAGCAGCCAAGATGGGCTAGCGGGGGGCAATGAGCAGTTCTTC
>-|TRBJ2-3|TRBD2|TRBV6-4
CASSDSLAGSDTQYF
TGTGCCAGCAGTGACAGTCTAGCGGGCTCAGATACGCAGTATTTT
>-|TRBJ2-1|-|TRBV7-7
CASSFSAEGYNEQFF
TGTGCCAGCAGTTTCTCAGCGGAGGGATACAATGAGCAGTTCTTC
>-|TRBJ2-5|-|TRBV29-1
CSVGRGAGTQYF
TGCAGCGTTGGCAGGGGCGCGGGGACCCAGTACTTC
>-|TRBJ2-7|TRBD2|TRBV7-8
CASSLRLAAIYEQYF
TGTGCCAGCAGCTTACGACTAGCGGCCATCTACGAGCAGTACTTC
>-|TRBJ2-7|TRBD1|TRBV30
CAWSKPGQGSLDEQYF
TGTGCCTGGAGTAAGCCGGGACAGGGTTCCCTCGACGAGCAGTACTTC
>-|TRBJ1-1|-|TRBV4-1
CASRGVGRHTEAFF
TGCGCCAGCAGAGGGGTCGGCAGGCACACTGAAGCTTTCTTT
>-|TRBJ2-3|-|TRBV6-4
CASSVGGADGTQYF
TGTGCCAGCAGTGTTGGCGGGGCTGATGGAACGCAGTATTTT
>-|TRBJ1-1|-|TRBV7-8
CASSLTGSVTEAFF
TGTGCCAGCAGCCTCACGGGTTCAGTCACTGAAGCTTTCTTT
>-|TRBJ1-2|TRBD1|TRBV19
CASSIPGTAYGYTF
TGTGCCAGTAGTATACCCGGGACAGCCTATGGCTACACCTTC
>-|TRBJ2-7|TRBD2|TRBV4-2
CASSQEVGGREGLAEAAYEQYF
TGTGCCAGCAGCCAAGAAGTGGGGGGTCGTGAGGGACTAGCGGAGGCGGCCTACGAGCAGTACTTC
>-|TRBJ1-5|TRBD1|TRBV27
CASSPRQGFDQPQHF
TGTGCCAGCAGTCCGAGACAGGGCTTCGATCAGCCCCAGCATTTT
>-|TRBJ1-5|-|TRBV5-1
CASSPGGVSNQPQHF
TGCGCCAGCAGCCCGGGAGGGGTTAGCAATCAGCCCCAGCATTTT
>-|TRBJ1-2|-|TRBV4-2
CASSPGGLGYTF
TGTGCCAGCAGCCCGGGGGGGCTGGGCTACACCTTC
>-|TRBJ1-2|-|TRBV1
CTSSRVRAMRHYGYTF
TGCACCAGCAGCCGAGTGCGGGCTATGCGCCACTATGGCTACACCTTC
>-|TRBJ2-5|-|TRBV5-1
CASSTMAGKETQYF
TGCGCCAGCAGCACCATGGCAGGGAAAGAGACCCAGTACTTC
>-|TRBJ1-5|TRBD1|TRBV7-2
CASSSGYRGTQPQHF
TGTGCCAGCAGCTCGGGTTACAGGGGAACTCAGCCCCAGCATTTT
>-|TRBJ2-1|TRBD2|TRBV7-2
CASSPQLAGYNEQFF
TGTGCCAGCAGCCCACAACTAGCGGGGTACAATGAGCAGTTCTTC
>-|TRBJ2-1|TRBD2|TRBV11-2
CASSLVPGGQSTYNEQFF
TGTGCCAGCAGCTTGGTACCGGGAGGCCAAAGCACTTACAATGAGCAGTTCTTC
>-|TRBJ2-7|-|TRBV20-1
CSASSSAEQYF
TGCAGTGCATCTAGCTCCGCCGAGCAGTACTTC
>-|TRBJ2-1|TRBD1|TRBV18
CASSLRTGGWYNEQFF
TGTGCCAGCTCACTAAGGACAGGGGGCTGGTACAATGAGCAGTTCTTC
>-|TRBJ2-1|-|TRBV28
CASSRLGESGWEFF
TGTGCCAGCAGCCGCCTGGGGGAGAGCGGGTGGGAGTTCTTC
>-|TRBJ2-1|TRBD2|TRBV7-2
CASSGTSGISYNEQFF
TGTGCCAGCAGCGGGACTAGCGGGATCTCCTACAATGAGCAGTTCTTC